The 16 T cell receptor beta chains in this list originate from one sample, sequenced in a study of T-cell reconstitution after alpha-beta-depleted transplantation in children. Molecular barcoding with unique molecular identifiers was used for the TCRbeta library. Using its own MiXCR run on the PCR reads, TCRdb lists one record per CDR3 protein. The table shows about 870,000 distinct CDR3 sequences, with approximately 15% occurring only once. The sample was PBMCs, mostly from graft donor cells, taken 360 days after TCRalphabeta/CD19-depleted stem cell transplant. The receptors originated from a male patient under 18 who had a stem cell transplant for acute lymphoblastic leukemia, so the T cells may come from the graft donor.

In this sample, this clonotype turned up many times. The chain joins TRBV10-3 to TRBJ2-1; D ambiguous. The V end lost 0 bases, the J end lost 12 bases, and 6 bases lay between the germline ends. There are 11 residues in the CDR3. Per germline, CDR1 ENHRY and CDR2 SYGVKD. CDR3 loop: CAISESRGQFF. CDR3 DNA: TGTGCCATCAGTGAGTCTAGAGGGCAGTTCTTC.

This rearrangement joins TRBV4-2 to TRBJ2-5; TRBD2 is a possible D gene (6 bases). CDR1 and CDR2 from the germline V gene are LGHNA and YNFKEQ. The CDR3 totals 16 residues. Trimming left V 2 bases short and J 5 bases short, with 18 bases between. CDR3 in amino acids: CASSQRRGEGTETQYF. For the CDR3, the DNA is TGTGCCAGCAGCCAAAGGCGGGGAGAAGGGACGGAGACCCAGTACTTC.

This clonotype was counted between two and nine times. This chain connects TRBV5-5 to TRBJ1-1; tentative D call: TRBD1 (5 bases). The CDR3 sequence is 16 residues long. CDR1 and CDR2 (germline): SGHKS, YYEKEE (reference sequence). V was shortened by 0 bases and J by 1 base, with 13 bases between the two germline ends. CDR3 bases: TGTGCCAGCAGCTTGGTACCCCAGGGAGGGAACACTGAAGCTTTCTTT. This encodes CASSLVPQGGNTEAFF.

In DNA form, the CDR3 reads TGCGCCAGCAGCCAAGGCCGGACGCCACCCCAAGAGACCCAGTACTTC. It encodes CASSQGRTPPQETQYF. J is TRBJ2-5 and V is TRBV4-1; D is undetermined. V lost 1 base, J lost 1 base, and 13 bases lay in between. The CDR3 is 16 residues long. The germline gives CDR1 MGHRA, CDR2 YSYEKL.

V usage is TRBV12-2 and J usage is TRBJ2-3; the table's D call TRBD2 went unverified against the DNA. TRBV12-2 is labeled a pseudogene. This CDR3 contains 15 residues. The CDR3 nucleotides read TGTGCAAGTCGCCTAGGGGACTCCATCACAGATACGCAGTATTTT. Translation gives CASRLGDSITDTQYF.

At least ten counts were recorded for this clonotype. The chain combines TRBV10-1 with TRBJ2-7; a weak D match, TRBD2 (6 bases). Germline V CDR1 and CDR2: WNHNN, SYGVQD (reference sequence). V lost 4 bases and J lost 4, with 11 bases in between. This CDR3 has 13 residues. CDR3 residues: CASSAGRGYEQYF. The CDR3 DNA reads as TGCGCCAGCAGTGCGGGACGGGGGTACGAGCAGTACTTC.

This clonotype was counted only a few times. V usage is TRBV2 and J usage is TRBJ2-2; D might be TRBD2 (5 bases). Deletions cut 8 bases from V and 7 bases from J, with 11 bases between. Germline assignment: CDR1 SNHLY and CDR2 FYNNEI. The CDR3 covers 12 residues. The CDR3 sequence: CASEGDDGELFF. The CDR3 DNA sequence: TGTGCCAGCGAGGGTGATGACGGGGAGCTGTTTTTT.

The rearrangement links TRBV4-2 to TRBJ2-7; 10 bases align to TRBD2. Trimming cost V 1 base and J 3 bases; bases outside gene matches: 6. Germline V lookup: CDR1 LGHNA, CDR2 YNFKEQ. This CDR3 has 16 amino acids. DNA of the CDR3: TGTGCCAGCAGCCAAGGTGGGTGGACTAGCGGCTACGAGCAGTACTTC. This sequence encodes CASSQGGWTSGYEQYF.

This clonotype was seen only a few times. The chain links TRBV2 to TRBJ1-4; D uncertain. CDR1 is SNHLY and CDR2 is FYNNEI in the germline V gene. The CDR3 consists of 17 residues. Trimming cost V 3 bases and J 1 base, with 15 bases left between them. The CDR3 sequence is CASSDRPLRGTNEKLFF. CDR3 nucleotides: TGTGCCAGCAGTGACCGACCCTTACGGGGAACTAATGAAAAACTGTTTTTT.

This clonotype has a count of ten or more. This chain links TRBV11-3 with TRBJ2-7; 7 nucleotides agree with TRBD1. Per germline, CDR1 SGHNT and CDR2 YENEEA. The CDR3 totals 14 residues. Trimming removed 4 bases from V and 4 bases from J; junction bases left unmatched: 7. CDR3 protein: CASSYLAGGYEQYF. The CDR3 DNA reads as TGTGCCAGCAGCTATTTGGCAGGGGGTTACGAGCAGTACTTC.

This clonotype has a single count. The chain is built from TRBV20-1 and TRBJ1-1; D is unresolved. The CDR3 is 15 residues long. The V gene's germline CDR1 is DFQATT and CDR2 SNEGSKA (reference sequence). V was cut by 1 base and J by 4 bases, with 16 bases left in between. Here the CDR3 DNA reads TGCAGTGCTAGAGTGCGGCGGGCATTGAGCACTGAAGCTTTCTTT. Translating gives CSARVRRALSTEAFF.

The gene calls are TRBV15 and TRBJ2-5, with D hard to call. Germline V gene lookup returns CDR1 LNHNV and CDR2 YYDKDF (reference sequence). The CDR3 contains 14 residues. Trimming shortened V by 1 base and J by 3 bases, and 9 bases separated the two germline ends. CDR3 amino acids: CATSRGAGEETQYF. CDR3 sequence (DNA): TGTGCCACCAGCAGAGGGGCAGGTGAAGAGACCCAGTACTTC.

This rearrangement joins TRBV20-1 to TRBJ1-5, with D tentatively TRBD1 (5 bases). CDR3 length: 13 residues. V lost 3 bases and J 5 bases, leaving 11 bases between the germline ends. Germline CDR1 reads DFQATT; CDR2 reads SNEGSKA (reference sequence). The CDR3 DNA is TGCAGTGCTAGGGGGGTCAGGGATCAGCCCCAGCATTTT. As protein: CSARGVRDQPQHF.

This clonotype has a single count. The chain uses TRBV29-1 and TRBJ2-7; maybe TRBD1 (6 bases). The germline V and J ends were trimmed by 5 bases and 3 bases, with 11 bases remaining between them. CDR3 length: 12 residues. Looked up from germline, CDR1 is SQVTM and CDR2 is ANQGSEA. CDR3 sequence reads: CSVYRDNYEQYF. The CDR3 nucleotides are TGCAGCGTTTATCGGGACAACTACGAGCAGTACTTC.

This clonotype was observed a few times. The V and J genes are TRBV4-1 and TRBJ2-7, with D possibly matching TRBD1 (6 bases). Germline lookup yields CDR1 MGHRA and CDR2 YSYEKL. V dropped 3 bases and J dropped 5 bases, with 23 bases sitting between them. The CDR3 length is 17 residues. CDR3 DNA sequence: TGCGCCAGCAGCCAGCCCGTCCTTGGACCCAGGGGACACGAGCAGTACTTC. Translated, it gives CASSQPVLGPRGHEQYF.

At least ten counts were recorded for this clonotype. CDR3 sequence reads: CSKAGEEGTDTQYF. Written as DNA, the CDR3 is TGCAGCAAAGCGGGAGAAGAGGGCACAGATACGCAGTATTTT. V and J are TRBV29-1 and TRBJ2-3, with 8 nucleotides matching TRBD2. Trimming cost V 8 bases and J 1 base; bases outside gene matches: 8. The CDR3 covers 14 residues. Germline V gene data show CDR1 as SQVTM and CDR2 as ANQGSEA.